The sample holds many counts of the clone carrying this T cell receptor (beta chain). Antigen: not known. Per germline, CDR1 SGHTA and CDR2 FQGTGA. CDR3 size: 22 residues. J was trimmed by 4 bases and V by 3 bases; bases with no gene match: 26. The record originates from a study of response to subunit inactivated influenza vaccine. TCRdb used MiXCR to reprocess the RT-PCR reads, holding one entry per CDR3 protein. The profile covers 300,000 to 350,000 distinct CDR3 sequences, with 21% appearing a single time and 10% taken by the ten largest. Overall study findings and caveats: It was suggested by the authors that few new T cells are recruited by each seasonal influenza vaccination.

The gene calls are TRBV7-3 and TRBJ1-1; 10 nucleotides match TRBD1. The receptor comes from a man in his fifties or sixties who received an inactivated influenza vaccine. The sample consisted of PBMCs from blood, taken about 20 months after vaccination. The CDR3 region is CASSFHATPPLGQGDEGTEAFF. The DNA for the CDR3 is TGTGCCAGCAGCTTCCATGCAACCCCCCCACTCGGACAGGGGGATGAGGGCACTGAAGCTTTCTTT.